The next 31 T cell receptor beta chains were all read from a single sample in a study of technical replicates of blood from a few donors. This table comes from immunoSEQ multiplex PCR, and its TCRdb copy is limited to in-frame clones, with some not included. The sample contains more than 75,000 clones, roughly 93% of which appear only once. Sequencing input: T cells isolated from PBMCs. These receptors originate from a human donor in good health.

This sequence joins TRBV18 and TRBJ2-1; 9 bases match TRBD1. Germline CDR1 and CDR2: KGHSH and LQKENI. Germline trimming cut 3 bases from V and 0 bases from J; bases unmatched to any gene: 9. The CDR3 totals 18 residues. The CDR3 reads CASSPRTGAPSSYNEQFF. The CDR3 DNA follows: TGTGCCAGCTCACCGCGGACAGGGGCTCCAAGCTCCTACAATGAGCAGTTCTTC.

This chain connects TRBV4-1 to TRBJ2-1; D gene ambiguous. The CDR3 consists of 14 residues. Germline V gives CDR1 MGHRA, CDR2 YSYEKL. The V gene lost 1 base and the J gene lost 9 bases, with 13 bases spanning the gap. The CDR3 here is CASSQVSTYREQFF. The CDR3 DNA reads TGCGCCAGCAGCCAAGTGAGTACTTACCGTGAGCAGTTCTTC.

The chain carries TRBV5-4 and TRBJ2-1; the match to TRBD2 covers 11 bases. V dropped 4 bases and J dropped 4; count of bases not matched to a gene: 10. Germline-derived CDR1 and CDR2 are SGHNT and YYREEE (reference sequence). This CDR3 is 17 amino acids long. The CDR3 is CASSRVGLADRYNEQFF. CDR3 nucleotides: TGTGCCAGCAGCCGGGTGGGACTAGCGGACAGGTACAATGAGCAGTTCTTC. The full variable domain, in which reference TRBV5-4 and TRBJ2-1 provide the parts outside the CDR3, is ETGVTQSPTHLIKTRGQQVTLRCSSQSGHNTVSWYQQALGQGPQFIFQYYREEENGRGNFPPRFSGLQFPNYSSELNVNALELDDSALYLCASSRVGLADRYNEQFFGPGTRLTVL.

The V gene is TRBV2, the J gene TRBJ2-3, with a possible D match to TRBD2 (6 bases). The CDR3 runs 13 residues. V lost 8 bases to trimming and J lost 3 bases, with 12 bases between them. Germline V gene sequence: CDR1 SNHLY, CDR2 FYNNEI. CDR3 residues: CASPGRATDTQYF. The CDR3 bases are TGTGCCAGCCCCGGGAGAGCGACAGATACGCAGTATTTT. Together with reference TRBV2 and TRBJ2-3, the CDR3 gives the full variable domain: EPEVTQTPSHQVTQMGQEVILRCVPISNHLYFYWYRQILGQKVEFLVSFYNNEISEKSEIFDDQFSVERPDGSNFTLKIRSTKLEDSAMYFCASPGRATDTQYFGPGTRLTVL.

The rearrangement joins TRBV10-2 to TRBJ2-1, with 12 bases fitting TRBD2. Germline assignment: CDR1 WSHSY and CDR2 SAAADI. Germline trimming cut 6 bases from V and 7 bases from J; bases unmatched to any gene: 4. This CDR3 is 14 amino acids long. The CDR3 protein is CASRTSGSGNEQFF. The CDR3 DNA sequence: TGCGCCAGCAGGACTAGCGGGAGTGGTAATGAGCAGTTCTTC.

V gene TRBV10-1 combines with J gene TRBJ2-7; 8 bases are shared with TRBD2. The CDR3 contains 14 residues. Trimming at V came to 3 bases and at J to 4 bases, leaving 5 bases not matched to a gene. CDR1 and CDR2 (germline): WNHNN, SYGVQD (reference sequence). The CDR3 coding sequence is TGCGCCAGCAGTGAAAGCGGGGGTGGGTACGAGCAGTACTTC. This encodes CASSESGGGYEQYF.

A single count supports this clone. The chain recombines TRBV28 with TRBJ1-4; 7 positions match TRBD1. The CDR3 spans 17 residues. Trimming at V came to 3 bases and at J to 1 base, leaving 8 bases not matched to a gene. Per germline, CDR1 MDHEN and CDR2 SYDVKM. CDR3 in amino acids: CASSFLGQAGTNEKLFF. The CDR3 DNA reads TGTGCCAGCAGTTTTCTCGGACAGGCGGGAACTAATGAAAAACTGTTTTTT.

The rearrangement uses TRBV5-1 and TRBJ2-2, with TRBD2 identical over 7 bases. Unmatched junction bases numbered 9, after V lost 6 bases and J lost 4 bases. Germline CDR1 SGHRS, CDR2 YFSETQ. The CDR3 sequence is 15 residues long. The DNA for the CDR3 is TGCGCCAGCAACTGGGCGGGAGTCGTCACCGGGGAGCTGTTTTTT. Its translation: CASNWAGVVTGELFF.

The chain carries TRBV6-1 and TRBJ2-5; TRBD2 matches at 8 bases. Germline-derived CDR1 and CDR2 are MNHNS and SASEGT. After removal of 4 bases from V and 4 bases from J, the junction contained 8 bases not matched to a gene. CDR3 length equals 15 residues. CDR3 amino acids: CASSGRGGSTETQYF. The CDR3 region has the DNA TGTGCCAGCAGTGGTCGGGGGGGGTCCACAGAGACCCAGTACTTC.

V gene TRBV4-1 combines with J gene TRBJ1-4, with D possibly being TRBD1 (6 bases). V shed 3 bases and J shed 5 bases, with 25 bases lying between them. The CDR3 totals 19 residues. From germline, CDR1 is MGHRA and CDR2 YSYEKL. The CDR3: CASSHPIPPSGHRNEKLFF. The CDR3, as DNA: TGCGCCAGCAGCCATCCCATTCCCCCCTCGGGACACCGGAATGAAAAACTGTTTTTT.

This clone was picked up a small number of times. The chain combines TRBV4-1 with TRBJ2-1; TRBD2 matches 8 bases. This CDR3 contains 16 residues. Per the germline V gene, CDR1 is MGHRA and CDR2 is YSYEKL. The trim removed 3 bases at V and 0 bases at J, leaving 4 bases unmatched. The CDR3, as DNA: TGCGCCAGCAGCCAGGCCGGGACTAGCTCCTACAATGAGCAGTTCTTC. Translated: CASSQAGTSSYNEQFF.

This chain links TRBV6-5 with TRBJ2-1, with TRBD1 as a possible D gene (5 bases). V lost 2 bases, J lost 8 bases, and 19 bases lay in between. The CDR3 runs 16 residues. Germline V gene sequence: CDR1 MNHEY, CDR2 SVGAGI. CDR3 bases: TGTGCCAGCAGTTACATTGGGGCCCTCTCTTTGGATGAGCAGTTCTTC. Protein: CASSYIGALSLDEQFF.

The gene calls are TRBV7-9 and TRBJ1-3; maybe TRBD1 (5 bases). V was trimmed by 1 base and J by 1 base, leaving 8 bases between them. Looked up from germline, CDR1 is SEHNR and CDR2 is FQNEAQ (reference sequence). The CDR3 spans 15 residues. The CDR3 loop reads CASSLVGGSGNTIYF. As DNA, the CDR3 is TGTGCCAGCAGCTTAGTCGGGGGATCTGGAAACACCATATATTTT.

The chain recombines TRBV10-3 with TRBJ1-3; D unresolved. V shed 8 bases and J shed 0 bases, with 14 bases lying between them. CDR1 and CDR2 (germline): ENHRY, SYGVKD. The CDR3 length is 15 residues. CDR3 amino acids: CAIPRTGSSGNTIYF. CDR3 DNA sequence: TGTGCCATCCCGAGGACGGGGTCCTCTGGAAACACCATATATTTT.

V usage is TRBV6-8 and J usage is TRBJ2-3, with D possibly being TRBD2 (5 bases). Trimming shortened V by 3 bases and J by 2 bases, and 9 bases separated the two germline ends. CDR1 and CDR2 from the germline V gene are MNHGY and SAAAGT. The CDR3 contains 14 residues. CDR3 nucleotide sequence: TGTGCCAGCAGTTATGTCCTAGCCACAGATACGCAGTATTTT. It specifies CASSYVLATDTQYF.

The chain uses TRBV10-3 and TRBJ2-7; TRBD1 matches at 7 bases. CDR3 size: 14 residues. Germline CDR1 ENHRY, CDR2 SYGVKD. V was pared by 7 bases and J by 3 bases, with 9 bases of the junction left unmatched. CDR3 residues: CAITQARDSYEQYF. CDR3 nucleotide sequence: TGTGCCATCACCCAAGCCCGGGACAGCTACGAGCAGTACTTC.

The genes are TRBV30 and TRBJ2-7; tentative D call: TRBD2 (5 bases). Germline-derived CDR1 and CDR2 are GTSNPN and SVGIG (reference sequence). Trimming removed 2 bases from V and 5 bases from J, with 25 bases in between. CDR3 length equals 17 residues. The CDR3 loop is CAWSYTPGSPSRDEQYF. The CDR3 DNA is TGTGCCTGGAGTTACACCCCGGGGTCCCCTAGCCGAGACGAGCAGTACTTC.

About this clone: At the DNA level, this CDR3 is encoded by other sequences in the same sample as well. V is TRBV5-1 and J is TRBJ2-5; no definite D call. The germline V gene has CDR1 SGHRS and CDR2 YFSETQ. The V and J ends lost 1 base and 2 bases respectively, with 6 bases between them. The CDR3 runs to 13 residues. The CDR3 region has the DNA TGCGCCAGCAGCTTGACTCTTCAAGAGACCCAGTACTTC. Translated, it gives CASSLTLQETQYF.

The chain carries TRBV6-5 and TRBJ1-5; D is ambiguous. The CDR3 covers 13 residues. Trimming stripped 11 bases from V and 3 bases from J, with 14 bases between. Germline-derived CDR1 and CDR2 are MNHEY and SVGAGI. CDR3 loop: CAVCRGANQPQHF. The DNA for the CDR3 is TGTGCCGTATGCCGGGGAGCCAATCAGCCCCAGCATTTT.

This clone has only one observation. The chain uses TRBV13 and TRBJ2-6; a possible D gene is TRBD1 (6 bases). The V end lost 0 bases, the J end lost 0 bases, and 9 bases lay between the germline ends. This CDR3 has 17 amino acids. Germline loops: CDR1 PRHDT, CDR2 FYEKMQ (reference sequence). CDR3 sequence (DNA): TGTGCCAGCAGCTTAGGGACAGGCCTCTCTGGGGCCAACGTCCTGACTTTC. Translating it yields CASSLGTGLSGANVLTF.

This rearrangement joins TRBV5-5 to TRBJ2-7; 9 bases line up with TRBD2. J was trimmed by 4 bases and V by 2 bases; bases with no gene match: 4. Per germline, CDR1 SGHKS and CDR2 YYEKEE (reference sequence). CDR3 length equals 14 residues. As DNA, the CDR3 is TGTGCCAGCAGCTTACGGCTAGCGGGATACGAGCAGTACTTC. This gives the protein CASSLRLAGYEQYF.

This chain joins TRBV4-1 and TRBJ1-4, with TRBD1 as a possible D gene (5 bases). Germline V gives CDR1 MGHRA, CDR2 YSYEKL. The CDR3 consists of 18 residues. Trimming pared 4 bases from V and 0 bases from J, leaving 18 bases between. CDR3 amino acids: CASSLPTGGLATNEKLFF. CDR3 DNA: TGCGCCAGCAGCCTTCCTACTGGGGGACTCGCAACTAATGAAAAACTGTTTTTT.

CDR3 loop: CASSGGTGGNYGYTF. In DNA form, the CDR3 reads TGTGCCAGCAGTGGAGGGACAGGGGGCAACTATGGCTACACCTTC. The gene calls are TRBV28 and TRBJ1-2, with 12 bases fitting TRBD1. Germline lookup yields CDR1 MDHEN and CDR2 SYDVKM. This CDR3 comprises 15 residues. V was pared by 5 bases and J by 2 bases, with 3 bases of the junction left unmatched.

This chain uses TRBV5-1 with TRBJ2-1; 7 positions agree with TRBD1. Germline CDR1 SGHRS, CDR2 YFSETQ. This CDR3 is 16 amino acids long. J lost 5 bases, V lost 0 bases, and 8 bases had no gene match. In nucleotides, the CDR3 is TGCGCCAGCAGCTTGGAATTGCTACAGGGGAACAATGAGCAGTTCTTC. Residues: CASSLELLQGNNEQFF.

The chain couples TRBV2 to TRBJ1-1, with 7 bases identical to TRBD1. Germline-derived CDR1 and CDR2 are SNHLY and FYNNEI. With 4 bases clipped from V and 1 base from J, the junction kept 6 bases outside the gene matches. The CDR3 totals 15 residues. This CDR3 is CASSVNGQANTEAFF. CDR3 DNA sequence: TGTGCCAGCAGTGTCAACGGACAGGCGAACACTGAAGCTTTCTTT.

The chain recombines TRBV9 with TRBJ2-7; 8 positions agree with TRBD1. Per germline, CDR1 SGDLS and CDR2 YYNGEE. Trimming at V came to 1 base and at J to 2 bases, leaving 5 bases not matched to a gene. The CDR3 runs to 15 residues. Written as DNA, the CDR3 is TGTGCCAGCAGCGTAAATCCGGGACAGGCCTACGAGCAGTACTTC. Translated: CASSVNPGQAYEQYF.

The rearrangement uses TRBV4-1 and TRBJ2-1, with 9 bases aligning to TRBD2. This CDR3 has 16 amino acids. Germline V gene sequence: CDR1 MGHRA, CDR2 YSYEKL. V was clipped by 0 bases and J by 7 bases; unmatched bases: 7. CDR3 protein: CASSQEGSGSRNEQFF. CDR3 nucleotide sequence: TGCGCCAGCAGCCAAGAGGGTAGCGGGAGTAGAAATGAGCAGTTCTTC.

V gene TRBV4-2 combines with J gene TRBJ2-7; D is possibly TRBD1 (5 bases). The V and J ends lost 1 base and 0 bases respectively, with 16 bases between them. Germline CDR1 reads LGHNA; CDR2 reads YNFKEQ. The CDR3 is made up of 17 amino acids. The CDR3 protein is CASSQVGLSLNSYEQYF. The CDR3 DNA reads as TGTGCCAGCAGCCAAGTGGGGCTCAGCCTCAACTCCTACGAGCAGTACTTC.

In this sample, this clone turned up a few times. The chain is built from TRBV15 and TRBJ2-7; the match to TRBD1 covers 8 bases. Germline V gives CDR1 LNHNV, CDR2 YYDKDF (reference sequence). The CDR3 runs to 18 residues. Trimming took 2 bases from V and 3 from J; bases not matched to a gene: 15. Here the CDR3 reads CATSRQRGLDRGSYEQYF. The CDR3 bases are TGTGCCACCAGCAGACAGAGAGGCCTCGACAGGGGTAGCTACGAGCAGTACTTC.

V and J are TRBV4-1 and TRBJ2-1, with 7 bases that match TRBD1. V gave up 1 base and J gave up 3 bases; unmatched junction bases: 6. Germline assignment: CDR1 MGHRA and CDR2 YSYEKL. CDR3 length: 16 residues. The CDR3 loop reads CASSQGRGRYYNEQFF. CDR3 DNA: TGCGCCAGCAGCCAAGGTAGGGGGCGGTACTACAATGAGCAGTTCTTC.

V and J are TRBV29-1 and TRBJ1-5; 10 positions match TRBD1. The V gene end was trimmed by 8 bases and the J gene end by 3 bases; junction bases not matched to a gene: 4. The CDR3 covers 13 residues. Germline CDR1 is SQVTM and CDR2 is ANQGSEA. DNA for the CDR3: TGCAGCTGGGGGACAGGGGTCAATCAGCCCCAGCATTTT. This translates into CSWGTGVNQPQHF.